This is a list of T cell receptor beta chains from one sample in a study. The method was immunoSEQ multiplex PCR; TCRdb's version includes in-frame clones alone and lacks a portion of them. The sample includes approximately 70,000 clones, roughly 93% seen only once; the top ten take roughly 4%. The sample was PBMCs. The receptors come from a middle-aged man with rheumatoid arthritis. Both conserved end residues are part of each CDR3.

V gene | CDR3 protein
TRBV10-3 | CAISGGQGTAFF
TRBV11-2 | CASSLVGYTDTQYF
TRBV19 | CASKPYGTGQQDTQYF
TRBV6-5 | CASSPDGNYGYTF
TRBV7-6 | CASSSKTGTDYEKLFF
TRBV6-4 | CASKGDYRLGTQYF
TRBV19 | CASSIKGLAGGYEQFF
TRBV6-5 | CATSQGGTEAFF
TRBV27 | CASTPRGIGTEAFF
TRBV10-3 | CAISEPRVEQFF
TRBV12-3/TRBV12-4 | CASSFTDTQYF
TRBV5-1 | CASSSGTGGVQPQHF
TRBV6-5 | CASSYSGQGAAQPQHF
TRBV5-5 | CASSLGRGDQPQHF
TRBV14 | CASSQAHLLDEQYF
TRBV21-1 | CASSKAGVNQPQHF
TRBV27 | CASSLQGPYEQYF
TRBV14 | CASSQEGNTQYF
TRBV27 | CASSVVPSTDTQYF
TRBV30 | CAWSDGTLTYNEQFF
TRBV10-2 | CASSGGVETQYF
TRBV19 | CASRRAGYTGELFF
TRBV30 | CAWSVRTTTEAFF
TRBV13 | CASSLAVLTNTEAFF
TRBV3-1/TRBV3-2 | CASSQGLDKVYEGYTF
TRBV30 | CAWSRGDGEKLFF
TRBV6-5 | CASSYLGSGEQETQYF
TRBV11-3 | CASSLGGHNEQYF
TRBV19 | CASSNIGGQETQYF
TRBV7-9 | CASSLQREQFF
TRBV28 | CASSREREVPYEQYF
TRBV11-3 | CASSLSRSNEQFF
TRBV5-1 | CASSLDRADTQYF
TRBV28 | CASRSQGGLNTEAFF
TRBV7-9 | CASSQTGSETQYF
TRBV7-6 | CASSLRGENTEAFF
TRBV6-5 | CASSWGTVTGELFF
TRBV18 | CASSVDSSNQPQHF
TRBV3-1/TRBV3-2 | CASSQSNQPQHF
TRBV5-6 | CASSSSLNEKLFF
TRBV5-1 | CASSLDPGTNEKLFF
TRBV9 | CASSDRSSYEQYF
TRBV10-1 | CASRKGPGYNEQFF
TRBV15 | CATSTGQGLGGYTF
TRBV18 | CASSPRTVNEKLFF
TRBV5-5 | CASSSGQGDTEAFF
TRBV19 | CASNSGSTGNTIYF
TRBV30 | CAWKDGANYGYTF
TRBV13 | CASSAVRGRSLNGYTF
TRBV6-4 | CASSELQGTEQFF
TRBV5-1 | CASNGRQLSSYNEQFF
TRBV3-1/TRBV3-2 | CASSHPSSGYPVGKLFF
TRBV24-1 | CATSDLNEETQYF
TRBV29-1 | CSVEDRRSSYNEQFF
TRBV7-8 | CASRDTGGAYEQYF
TRBV4-3 | CASSPGTGAYTGELFF
TRBV5-1 | CASSSRGQGASYNEQFF
TRBV19 | CASSMDRGRDTEAFF
TRBV5-6 | CASSLRQRAEKLFF
TRBV7-3 | CASSLRELGAQYF